What follows is one T cell receptor (beta chain) and its context. Its antigen remains unidentified. The CDR3 is 17 amino acids. The V segment lost 2 bases and the J segment 0 bases; nucleotides outside the gene matches: 5. Germline lookup yields CDR1 SGHVS and CDR2 FQNEAQ. This sample is drawn from a study of T cell responses to AZD1222 COVID-19 vaccine. Study-wide results and limits: A mostly white British donor set with more females was recruited, and clonal diversity was possibly underestimated. The study reported that nearly half of spike-specific TCRs target unmutated variant regions. Two doses of AZD1222 preceded a rise in Spike-specific TCR breadth and depth. The study identified only five to seven AZD1222 recipients as seropositive at baseline.

This table comes from immunoSEQ multiplex PCR, and its TCRdb copy is limited to in-frame clones, with some not included. The sample includes 90,000 to 130,000 clones, roughly 92% of them seen just once. Sequencing used peripheral blood, obtained 28 days after the second AZD1222 dose. The source of this sequence is an adult who received the AZD1222 COVID-19 vaccine. The chain couples TRBV7-8 to TRBJ2-3, with 10 bases fitting TRBD2. The CDR3 is CASSLRLAGESTDTQYF. Written as DNA, the CDR3 is TGTGCCAGCAGCTTAAGGCTAGCGGGGGAGAGCACAGATACGCAGTATTTT.